What follows are 22 T cell receptor beta chains derived from one specimen sequenced in a study of regulatory T cells in long-lasting Graves disease (dated by TCRdb to about 2021). Library preparation used multiplex PCR. TCRdb records Illumina HiSeq 4000 as the sequencer. To build TCR beta libraries, CDR3 regions were amplified by Arm-PCR using iRepertoire HTBI primers. TCRdb reanalyzed the raw reads on its own, using fastp at Q25 for trimming and MiXCR for clone calling, and kept in-frame beta chains. Every CDR3 protein is listed once, alongside the most common genes and DNA of its rows. This sample holds about 370,000 distinct CDR3 sequences; about 14% were observed only once. Of the sample, 22% falls within the top ten clones. In light of the paper, this sample's time point label describes: newly diagnosed GD, antithyroid drugs for less than 3 months. For both TCR sequencing and RNA sequencing, RNA was extracted from PBMCs in TRIzol.

Here the sequenced sample was peripheral blood mononuclear cells (PBMCs), taken at new diagnosis, from a patient treated with antithyroid drugs. These receptors were obtained from a female donor with Graves disease.

This clonotype was recorded at least ten times. The gene calls are TRBV24-1 and TRBJ2-1, with 8 bases matching TRBD2. With V trimmed by 3 bases and J by 9 bases, 15 bases remained unmatched. CDR1 and CDR2 from the germline V gene are KGHDR and SFDVKD. The CDR3 runs to 17 residues. CDR3 region: CATSDLTGVAGSVEQFF. Here the CDR3 DNA reads TGTGCCACCAGTGATCTTACCGGGGTAGCGGGGTCGGTTGAGCAGTTCTTC.

The sample holds many counts of this clonotype. This sequence joins TRBV20-1 and TRBJ2-7; D may be TRBD2 (5 bases). Trimming stripped 0 bases from V and 5 bases from J, with 14 bases between. The V gene's germline CDR1 is DFQATT and CDR2 SNEGSKA (reference sequence). This CDR3 has 14 amino acids. The CDR3 region is CSARDPSGADEQYF. The CDR3 bases are TGCAGTGCTAGAGATCCGAGCGGTGCGGACGAGCAGTACTTC.

CDR3 coding DNA: TGTGCCAGCAGCGTAGGGGTAAGGGGGAATGGCTACACCTTC. Protein: CASSVGVRGNGYTF. The chain recombines TRBV9 with TRBJ1-2, with D possibly being TRBD1 (6 bases). Germline V gene sequence: CDR1 SGDLS, CDR2 YYNGEE. V lost 0 bases to trimming and J lost 6 bases, with 12 bases between them. The CDR3 is 14 residues long.

This clonotype was seen at least ten times. J is TRBJ1-1 and V is TRBV19; 11 bases are a match to TRBD1. The germline V gene encodes CDR1 LNHDA and CDR2 SQIVND (reference sequence). J gave up 6 bases and V 2 bases, and 14 bases lay outside the gene matches. The CDR3 spans 18 residues. CDR3 nucleotide sequence: TGTGCCAGTAGTATAAGCGATGACGGGACAGGGGGAGGTGCTGAAGCTTTCTTT. Translation gives CASSISDDGTGGGAEAFF.

This clonotype has at least ten counts. The V call is TRBV6-5, the J call TRBJ1-2; no firm D call. Trimming removed 0 bases from V and 6 bases from J, with 5 bases in between. The V gene's germline CDR1 is MNHEY and CDR2 SVGAGI. The CDR3 runs 12 residues. As DNA, the CDR3 is TGTGCCAGCAGTTACTCAGGAGATGGCTACACCTTC. Translated, it gives CASSYSGDGYTF.

The count of this clonotype is one. This chain uses TRBV28 with TRBJ2-1; D perhaps matches TRBD2 (6 bases). V lost 3 bases to trimming and J lost 3 bases, with 12 bases between them. This CDR3 has 15 amino acids. In germline, CDR1 is MDHEN, CDR2 SYDVKM. CDR3 amino acids: CASSFGGYFYNEQFF. CDR3 nucleotides: TGTGCCAGCAGTTTCGGAGGGTACTTCTACAATGAGCAGTTCTTC.

Ten or more counts support this clonotype. This chain joins TRBV5-1 and TRBJ2-1; 8 nucleotides match TRBD2. Germline trimming cut 4 bases from V and 6 bases from J; bases unmatched to any gene: 9. Germline loops: CDR1 SGHRS, CDR2 YFSETQ. This CDR3 contains 15 residues. Here the CDR3 reads CASSTGLARFNEQFF. CDR3 sequence (DNA): TGCGCCAGCAGCACCGGACTAGCACGGTTCAATGAGCAGTTCTTC.

This clonotype was counted ten times or more. This CDR3 is CAISGQGYEQYF. As DNA, the CDR3 is TGTGCCATCTCGGGACAGGGGTACGAGCAGTACTTC. This rearrangement joins TRBV10-3 to TRBJ2-7; 10 bases are a match to TRBD1. The CDR3 consists of 12 residues. Germline V gene lookup returns CDR1 ENHRY and CDR2 SYGVKD. Germline trimming cut 8 bases from V and 4 bases from J; bases unmatched to any gene: 2.

This clonotype was picked up a small number of times. A much bigger clone sits one base away, suggesting this may be a read error. This chain uses TRBV7-2 with TRBJ1-5, with a weak D call TRBD1 (6 bases). The CDR3 length is 15 residues. In germline, CDR1 is SGHTA, CDR2 FQGNSA. V dropped 5 bases and J dropped 0 bases, with 11 bases sitting between them. CDR3 loop: CASSGTPDSNQPQHF. CDR3 bases: TGTGCCAGCAGCGGGACACCAGATAGCAATCAGCCCCAGCATTTT.

A note on this clonotype: Being one base from a much bigger clone, this may be a read error. The chain links TRBV27 to TRBJ1-1, with unresolved D. The germline V gene encodes CDR1 MNHEY and CDR2 SMNVEV (reference sequence). CDR3 length equals 12 residues. V was cut by 4 bases and J by 4 bases, with 7 bases left in between. The CDR3 DNA follows: TGTGCCAGCAGTTCCCCGGGCACTGAAGCTTTCTTT. It translates to CASSSPGTEAFF.

The J gene is TRBJ2-3, the V gene TRBV27, with 9 bases identical to TRBD2. This CDR3 is 18 amino acids long. The trim removed 0 bases at V and 1 base at J, leaving 8 bases unmatched. CDR1 and CDR2 (germline): MNHEY, SMNVEV (reference sequence). The CDR3 DNA follows: TGTGCCAGCAGTTTATCGGTGTTAGCGGGAGCCGGCACAGATACGCAGTATTTT. Translation: CASSLSVLAGAGTDTQYF.

There are many counts of this clonotype. J is TRBJ1-4 and V is TRBV7-2; TRBD1 aligns across 10 bases. This CDR3 contains 15 residues. V dropped 4 bases and J dropped 4; count of bases not matched to a gene: 3. Germline CDR1 is SGHTA and CDR2 is FQGNSA. The CDR3 DNA sequence: TGTGCCAGCAGCTCCCGGGACAGGGGTAATGAAAAACTGTTTTTT. Encoded protein: CASSSRDRGNEKLFF. The full variable domain, in which reference TRBV7-2 and TRBJ1-4 provide the parts outside the CDR3, is GAGVSQSPSNKVTEKGKDVELRCDPISGHTALYWYRQSLGQGLEFLIYFQGNSAPDKSGLPSDRFSAERTGGSVSTLTIQRTQQEDSAVYLCASSSRDRGNEKLFFGSGTQLSVL.

This chain links TRBV29-1 with TRBJ1-6; no definite D call. The V gene lost 7 bases and the J gene lost 14 bases, with 15 bases spanning the gap. This CDR3 is 11 amino acids long. CDR1 and CDR2 (germline): SQVTM, ANQGSEA. CDR3 DNA: TGCAGCGGAATAGGACCGTGCACCCTCCACTTT. It is translated as CSGIGPCTLHF.

The table lists this clonotype with a few counts. The V gene is TRBV7-9, the J gene TRBJ1-4; 7 nucleotides match TRBD1. The CDR3 spans 15 residues. J was trimmed by 8 bases and V by 4 bases; bases with no gene match: 10. Germline V gene sequence: CDR1 SEHNR, CDR2 FQNEAQ (reference sequence). The CDR3 here is CASSWTEGAEEKLFF. As DNA, the CDR3 is TGTGCCAGCAGCTGGACAGAGGGGGCGGAGGAAAAACTGTTTTTT.

This clonotype occurred a few times. A much larger clonotype is one base distant, so this may be a read error. The conserved final phenylalanine or tryptophan is absent from the CDR3, which likely points to a read error. The CDR3 is CASSLLALTDTQYL. The CDR3 nucleotides are TGTGCCAGCAGTTTACTAGCTCTCACAGATACGCAGTATCTT. The rearrangement links TRBV28 to TRBJ2-3, with D possibly TRBD2 on 5 matching bases. This CDR3 is 14 amino acids long. Trimming stripped 2 bases from V and 2 bases from J, with 8 bases between. The germline V gene encodes CDR1 MDHEN and CDR2 SYDVKM.

V and J are TRBV19 and TRBJ1-2, with 8 nucleotides matching TRBD1. Germline loops: CDR1 LNHDA, CDR2 SQIVND (reference sequence). CDR3 length: 18 amino acids. With 5 bases clipped from V and 5 bases from J, the junction kept 19 bases outside the gene matches. The CDR3 DNA sequence: TGTGCCAGTAGTCAACCGGGACAGGAGGAAACTTTTTTTTATGGCTACACCTTC. Its protein is CASSQPGQEETFFYGYTF. Full variable domain (remainder filled in from reference TRBV19 and TRBJ1-2): DGGITQSPKYLFRKEGQNVTLSCEQNLNHDAMYWYRQDPGQGLRLIYYSQIVNDFQKGDIAEGYSVSREKKESFPLTVTSAQKNPTAFYLCASSQPGQEETFFYGYTFGSGTRLTVV.

This clonotype was detected ten times or more. The chain links TRBV10-3 to TRBJ1-2; the D gene is possibly TRBD1 (6 bases). Germline V gene sequence: CDR1 ENHRY, CDR2 SYGVKD. Trimming left V 7 bases short and J 8 bases short, with 20 bases between. The CDR3 consists of 14 residues. CDR3: CAITAGANRYGYTF. Here the CDR3 DNA reads TGTGCCATCACCGCGGGGGCTAATCGGTACGGCTACACCTTC.

This clonotype came up many times. V is TRBV19 and J is TRBJ1-5, with no clear D. This CDR3 spans 16 amino acids. Germline CDR1 is LNHDA and CDR2 is SQIVND (reference sequence). The V gene lost 7 bases and the J gene lost 6 bases, with 22 bases spanning the gap. The chain's CDR3 is CASTDRSWQRVQPQHF. For the CDR3, the DNA is TGTGCCAGTACCGACCGGAGTTGGCAGCGTGTTCAGCCCCAGCATTTT. The variable domain in full, completed from reference TRBV19 and TRBJ1-5, reads DGGITQSPKYLFRKEGQNVTLSCEQNLNHDAMYWYRQDPGQGLRLIYYSQIVNDFQKGDIAEGYSVSREKKESFPLTVTSAQKNPTAFYLCASTDRSWQRVQPQHFGDGTRLSIL.

This clonotype was seen at least ten times. The DNA for the CDR3 is TGCAGTGCTAGAGATTCCCGGGACCCAACATCCGGAAACACCATATATTTT. Its protein is CSARDSRDPTSGNTIYF. The chain links TRBV20-1 to TRBJ1-3; D perhaps matches TRBD1 (5 bases). Trimming took off 0 bases at V and 4 bases at J, with 19 bases between the two ends. The CDR3 loop spans 17 amino acids. CDR1 DFQATT and CDR2 SNEGSKA come from the germline V gene (reference sequence).

The chain uses TRBV19 and TRBJ2-3; D is uncertain. Germline CDR1 reads LNHDA; CDR2 reads SQIVND (reference sequence). The CDR3 sequence is 14 residues long. The V end lost 3 bases, the J end lost 1 base, and 8 bases lay between the germline ends. The CDR3 DNA sequence: TGTGCCAGTAGTATCAGCGAGGGCACAGATACGCAGTATTTT. Its protein product is CASSISEGTDTQYF.

In its sample, this clonotype was seen many times. The gene calls are TRBV12-3 or TRBV12-4 and TRBJ2-3; 9 bases align to TRBD2. The CDR3 extends over 16 amino acids. The V gene end was trimmed by 2 bases and the J gene end by 1 base; junction bases not matched to a gene: 4. In nucleotides, the CDR3 is TGTGCCAGCAGTTTATTGGCGGGAGGGCGCACAGATACGCAGTATTTT. It encodes CASSLLAGGRTDTQYF.

The table lists this clonotype with many counts. The J gene is TRBJ1-6, the V gene TRBV6-5; possibly TRBD1 for D (5 bases). The germline CDR1 and CDR2 sequences are MNHEY and SVGAGI. Trimming removed 2 bases at V and 6 bases at J, with 11 bases between. The CDR3 consists of 15 residues. The CDR3 sequence is CASSYGAGSNSPLHF. In DNA, the CDR3 is TGTGCCAGCAGTTACGGGGCAGGGAGTAATTCACCCCTCCACTTT.